Following are 18 T cell receptor beta chains from one sample sequenced in a study of STAT5B mutations in CD4+ large granular lymphocyte leukemia. This table comes from immunoSEQ multiplex PCR, and its TCRdb copy is limited to in-frame clones, with some not included. The table records tens of thousands of clones, 81% of them present only once. The sequenced material came from CD4+ T cells from blood buffy coats. The receptors come from a human donor in good health.

J is TRBJ2-7 and V is TRBV6-5; 7 bases map to TRBD2. V lost 4 bases and J lost 5; bases outside the gene matches: 11. Germline CDR1 MNHEY, CDR2 SVGAGI. This CDR3 has 15 amino acids. CDR3 sequence (DNA): TGTGCCAGCAGTTCCTCGGCCGCGGGAGAAAACGAGCAGTACTTC. It is translated as CASSSSAAGENEQYF.

The V gene is TRBV5-1, the J gene TRBJ2-7; TRBD1 might be the D (6 bases). The CDR3 is 15 amino acids. V was pared by 4 bases and J by 0 bases, with 14 bases between. Germline values: CDR1 SGHRS, CDR2 YFSETQ. The CDR3 nucleotides read TGCGCCAGCAGCGCAGCACAGGGTAACTCCTACGAGCAGTACTTC. Its protein is CASSAAQGNSYEQYF.

The table lists this clone with a count of one. The V and J genes are TRBV30 and TRBJ2-2; the match to TRBD2 covers 8 bases. V lost 0 bases and J lost 6; bases outside the gene matches: 3. The CDR3 is made up of 14 amino acids. Germline V gene lookup returns CDR1 GTSNPN and CDR2 SVGIG (reference sequence). The CDR3 sequence: CAWSVLTSAGELFF. CDR3 coding DNA: TGTGCCTGGAGTGTACTGACTAGCGCCGGGGAGCTGTTTTTT.

The chain has TRBV19 and TRBJ2-2; 10 bases map to TRBD1. The CDR3 has 15 residues. Trimming took 3 bases from V and 8 from J; bases not matched to a gene: 6. Germline loops: CDR1 LNHDA, CDR2 SQIVND (reference sequence). CDR3 bases: TGTGCCAGTAGTATCAGGGACAGGGGCCGGGGGGAGCTGTTTTTT. This translates into CASSIRDRGRGELFF.

V is TRBV7-8 and J is TRBJ2-5; TRBD2 matches at 11 bases. The V and J ends lost 3 bases and 6 bases, in that order; junction bases with no gene match: 9. Germline CDR1 is SGHVS and CDR2 is FQNEAQ. The length of the CDR3 is 16 residues. Here the CDR3 reads CASSFARLAGKQTQYF. The CDR3 coding sequence is TGTGCCAGCAGCTTTGCGAGACTAGCGGGAAAACAGACCCAGTACTTC.

This chain connects TRBV4-1 to TRBJ2-4; TRBD1 matches at 9 bases. With 3 bases clipped from V and 7 bases from J, the junction kept 10 bases outside the gene matches. Per the germline V gene, CDR1 is MGHRA and CDR2 is YSYEKL. This CDR3 has 16 residues. The CDR3 DNA reads as TGCGCCAGCAGCCATCTTGAAGGGACAGGGTGGAACATTCAGTACTTC. This translates into CASSHLEGTGWNIQYF.

CDR3 in amino acids: CASSPGLAGKGEQFF. Written as DNA, the CDR3 is TGTGCCAGCAGTCCCGGACTAGCGGGAAAGGGTGAGCAGTTCTTC. The chain links TRBV27 to TRBJ2-1, with 12 bases lining up with TRBD2. Germline loops: CDR1 MNHEY, CDR2 SMNVEV (reference sequence). This CDR3 is built from 15 residues. The V segment lost 5 bases and the J segment 9 bases; nucleotides outside the gene matches: 8.

The chain couples TRBV12-5 to TRBJ2-5; the D is unclear. The V gene lost 6 bases and the J gene lost 11 bases, with 19 bases spanning the gap. There are 13 residues in the CDR3. CDR1 and CDR2 from the germline V gene are LGHNT and FRNRAP. This CDR3 reads CASGDSPSILQYF. For the CDR3, the DNA is TGTGCTAGTGGGGATTCCCCATCGATTCTGCAGTACTTC.

V is TRBV6-1 and J is TRBJ1-2, with a tentative D call TRBD1 (6 bases). The V gene's germline CDR1 is MNHNS and CDR2 SASEGT. V shed 9 bases and J shed 7 bases, with 21 bases lying between them. The CDR3 totals 14 residues. The CDR3 DNA is TGTGCCAGTGTGCCAGGGACAACCGTAGCTGGCTACACCTTC. It encodes CASVPGTTVAGYTF.

The chain recombines TRBV29-1 with TRBJ2-7; the match to TRBD1 covers 7 bases. J was trimmed by 12 bases and V by 5 bases; bases with no gene match: 16. The CDR3 is 13 residues long. Germline values: CDR1 SQVTM, CDR2 ANQGSEA. As DNA, the CDR3 is TGCAGCGTTAAACAGGGGCCCGACGGTAGAACGTACTTC. It specifies CSVKQGPDGRTYF.

The chain links TRBV6-5 to TRBJ1-1, with D perhaps matching TRBD1 (5 bases). Trimming stripped 4 bases from V and 2 bases from J, with 8 bases between. From germline, CDR1 is MNHEY and CDR2 SVGAGI. The CDR3 is 13 amino acids. The CDR3 DNA reads as TGTGCCAGCAGTTTGGGACGTAACACTGAAGCTTTCTTT. Its translation: CASSLGRNTEAFF.

This CDR3 reads CAISDPGHLTDTQYF. CDR3 coding DNA: TGTGCCATCAGTGACCCGGGACACCTCACAGATACGCAGTATTTT. The chain couples TRBV10-3 to TRBJ2-3; perhaps TRBD1 as D (6 bases). This CDR3 contains 15 residues. With 3 bases removed from V and 2 bases from J, the gap between germline ends came to 12 bases. The germline V gene has CDR1 ENHRY and CDR2 SYGVKD.

The gene calls are TRBV4-1 and TRBJ2-7, with a weak D call TRBD2 (5 bases). CDR1 is MGHRA, CDR2 YSYEKL, per germline. With 4 bases removed from V and 0 bases from J, the gap between germline ends came to 10 bases. CDR3 length equals 14 residues. CDR3 DNA: TGCGCCAGCAGCCCAGGACTTTTCTCCTACGAGCAGTACTTC. Its translation: CASSPGLFSYEQYF.

This clone was seen only once. This chain's CDR3 is CASSTGNEAFF. For the CDR3, the DNA is TGTGCCAGTAGTACAGGTAATGAAGCTTTCTTT. This chain uses TRBV19 with TRBJ1-1; D gene uncertain. The CDR3 has 11 amino acids. Germline V lookup: CDR1 LNHDA, CDR2 SQIVND (reference sequence). V was shortened by 4 bases and J by 7 bases, with 7 bases between the two germline ends.

The rearrangement uses TRBV7-8 and TRBJ1-1, with D perhaps TRBD1 (5 bases). The V end lost 0 bases, the J end lost 6 bases, and 8 bases lay between the germline ends. The germline gives CDR1 SGHVS, CDR2 FQNEAQ. The CDR3 has 13 residues. The CDR3 DNA is TGTGCCAGCAGCTTAGCGCGGGGGGCTGAAGCTTTCTTT. Its translation: CASSLARGAEAFF. Combining the CDR3 with reference TRBV7-8 and TRBJ1-1 gives the whole variable domain GAGVSQSPRYKVAKRGQDVALRCDPISGHVSLFWYQQALGQGPEFLTYFQNEAQLDKSGLPSDRFFAERPEGSVSTLKIQRTQQEDSAVYLCASSLARGAEAFFGQGTRLTVV.

The rearrangement links TRBV7-9 to TRBJ1-3, with no clear D. V was cut by 5 bases and J by 0 bases, with 5 bases left in between. The CDR3 covers 13 residues. In germline, CDR1 is SEHNR, CDR2 FQNEAQ (reference sequence). In DNA, the CDR3 is TGTGCCAGCAGCGTAAACTCTGGAAACACCATATATTTT. This codes for CASSVNSGNTIYF.

This chain uses TRBV7-2 with TRBJ2-1; D might be TRBD2 (6 bases). Trimming removed 5 bases from V and 3 bases from J, with 11 bases in between. Germline-derived CDR1 and CDR2 are SGHTA and FQGNSA. The CDR3 sequence is 14 residues long. The CDR3 DNA follows: TGTGCCAGCAGCGGGGGGAAGGGCTACAATGAGCAGTTCTTC. This gives the protein CASSGGKGYNEQFF.

CDR3 nucleotide sequence: TGCGCCAGCAGCCTCCAGAACACTGAAGCTTTCTTT. Amino acid sequence: CASSLQNTEAFF. V gene TRBV5-1 combines with J gene TRBJ1-1; D not resolved. Germline-derived CDR1 and CDR2 are SGHRS and YFSETQ. V lost 4 bases to trimming and J lost 1 base, with 5 bases between them. This CDR3 has 12 amino acids.